The 17 T cell receptor beta chains given below trace back to one sample, sequenced in a study of T-cell reconstitution after alpha-beta-depleted transplantation in children. The TCRbeta library was prepared with unique molecular identifiers. TCRdb reprocessed the PCR reads with MiXCR, giving one entry per CDR3 protein. This sample has about a million distinct CDR3 sequences, with about 29% found just once. The sample in question was PBMCs, mostly from graft donor cells, obtained 360 days after TCRalphabeta/CD19-depleted stem cell transplant. The receptors were gathered from a boy under two years old who had a stem cell transplant for SCID, so the T cells may come from the graft donor.

The chain uses TRBV11-1 and TRBJ2-3; weak D call: TRBD2 (5 bases). The CDR3 runs 15 residues. Per germline, CDR1 SGHAT and CDR2 FQDESV (reference sequence). Deletions cut 5 bases from V and 5 bases from J, with 17 bases between. CDR3 residues: CASSPRPGIRDTQYF. In DNA form, the CDR3 reads TGTGCCAGCAGCCCTCGGCCCGGGATCAGAGATACGCAGTATTTT.

CDR3 amino acids: CASSYRPGQGISYEQYF. The CDR3 DNA sequence: TGTGCCAGCAGTTATCGCCCGGGACAGGGAATCTCCTACGAGCAGTACTTC. J is TRBJ2-7 and V is TRBV6-5, with 9 bases lining up with TRBD1. The CDR3 is 17 residues long. The ends lost 3 bases at V and 0 bases at J; junction bases unmatched: 9. Germline assignment: CDR1 MNHEY and CDR2 SVGAGI.

The rearrangement links TRBV3-1 to TRBJ2-3, with 9 positions matching TRBD1. The CDR3 is 20 amino acids. V gave up 4 bases and J gave up 0 bases; unmatched junction bases: 17. Germline V gene lookup returns CDR1 LGHDT and CDR2 YNNKEL (reference sequence). DNA for the CDR3: TGTGCCAGCAGCCGACGGTCCGGGACAGGGCCAACCAAGAGCACAGATACGCAGTATTTT. It encodes CASSRRSGTGPTKSTDTQYF.

The rearrangement uses TRBV29-1 and TRBJ2-3; the match to TRBD2 covers 14 bases. V lost 4 bases, J lost 5 bases, and 5 bases stayed unmatched. CDR1 and CDR2 (germline): SQVTM, ANQGSEA. The CDR3 extends over 15 amino acids. The CDR3 region is CSVVGLAGEIDTQYF. The CDR3, as DNA: TGCAGCGTTGTGGGACTAGCGGGGGAAATAGATACGCAGTATTTT.

The chain employs TRBV9 and TRBJ2-3; 7 bases map to TRBD2. This CDR3 is 15 amino acids long. Germline V gives CDR1 SGDLS, CDR2 YYNGEE. V dropped 0 bases and J dropped 2; count of bases not matched to a gene: 3. The CDR3: CASSVALATTDTQYF. CDR3 sequence (DNA): TGTGCCAGCAGCGTAGCACTAGCGACCACAGATACGCAGTATTTT.

The CDR3 DNA sequence: TGTGCCAGCAGTGGGGAAGGGGACAGCTACAATGAGCAGTTCTTC. This translates into CASSGEGDSYNEQFF. The V and J genes are TRBV12-3 or TRBV12-4 and TRBJ2-1, with TRBD1 matching 7 bases. CDR3 length: 15 amino acids. V dropped 5 bases and J dropped 3; count of bases not matched to a gene: 7.

This chain joins TRBV27 and TRBJ2-1, with 10 bases matching TRBD2. The length of the CDR3 is 15 residues. V lost 6 bases and J lost 7; bases outside the gene matches: 9. Looked up from germline, CDR1 is MNHEY and CDR2 is SMNVEV (reference sequence). CDR3 nucleotide sequence: TGTGCCAGCAGGAGGCCTGGGACTAGCGAGAATGAGCAGTTCTTC. Its translation: CASRRPGTSENEQFF.

The chain recombines TRBV11-2 with TRBJ2-1, with D perhaps matching TRBD1 or TRBD2 (5 bases each). V lost 0 bases to trimming and J lost 2 bases, with 14 bases between them. CDR1 is SGHAT and CDR2 is FQNNGV in the germline V gene. This CDR3 region has 17 residues. The CDR3: CASSLETAEGPYNEQFF. The CDR3 DNA is TGTGCCAGCAGCTTAGAGACGGCAGAGGGACCCTACAATGAGCAGTTCTTC.

The CDR3 sequence is CSVWNGGAGETQYF. The CDR3 bases are TGCAGCGTTTGGAACGGGGGGGCTGGGGAGACCCAGTACTTC. The chain combines TRBV29-1 with TRBJ2-5; 8 bases are shared with TRBD2. Trimming removed 5 bases from V and 5 bases from J; junction bases left unmatched: 10. Germline V gives CDR1 SQVTM, CDR2 ANQGSEA. The CDR3 is 14 residues long.

The chain combines TRBV20-1 with TRBJ2-1, with 9 bases matching TRBD2. CDR1 DFQATT and CDR2 SNEGSKA come from the germline V gene (reference sequence). V lost 0 bases, J lost 6 bases, and 12 bases stayed unmatched. CDR3 length equals 17 residues. The CDR3 loop reads CSARDLRAGGLGNEQFF. The CDR3 nucleotides are TGCAGTGCTAGAGATCTCAGGGCGGGGGGGCTCGGCAATGAGCAGTTCTTC.

Turning to this clonotype: The junction differs from germline at one of its ends, possibly a read error. The chain recombines TRBV6-5 with TRBJ2-5; TRBD1 agrees at 9 bases. This CDR3 is built from 14 residues. Germline values: CDR1 MNHEY, CDR2 SVGAGI. CDR3: CASSYGTGLRTEYF. The CDR3 DNA follows: TGTGCCAGCAGTTACGGGACAGGGCTACGGACCGAGTACTTC.

This clonotype was counted a few times. J is TRBJ2-7 and V is TRBV20-1; D call uncertain. This CDR3 is built from 13 residues. From germline, CDR1 is DFQATT and CDR2 SNEGSKA (reference sequence). Trimming shortened V by 5 bases and J by 2 bases, and 13 bases separated the two germline ends. CDR3 amino acids: CSAGAGVPYEQYF. Here the CDR3 DNA reads TGCAGTGCTGGAGCAGGAGTCCCCTACGAGCAGTACTTC.

This clonotype was detected only a few times. In DNA, the CDR3 is TGTGCCAGCAGCCAAGGACACAGGGGTTCGGGAAACACCATATATTTT. Its protein product is CASSQGHRGSGNTIYF. The chain recombines TRBV4-2 with TRBJ1-3; 7 positions match TRBD1. J lost 4 bases, V lost 1 base, and 7 bases had no gene match. Germline assignment: CDR1 LGHNA and CDR2 YNFKEQ. The length of the CDR3 is 16 residues.

This clonotype has at least ten counts. The gene calls are TRBV27 and TRBJ2-3; D remains ambiguous. The germline gives CDR1 MNHEY, CDR2 SMNVEV (reference sequence). The CDR3 length is 12 residues. V was pared by 6 bases and J by 6 bases, with 10 bases between. CDR3 sequence reads: CASSPHQDTQYF. The CDR3 bases are TGTGCCAGCAGCCCTCATCAGGATACGCAGTATTTT.

This clonotype has more than one count but fewer than ten. The chain is built from TRBV15 and TRBJ2-2, with D perhaps TRBD1 (5 bases). CDR3 size: 15 residues. From germline, CDR1 is LNHNV and CDR2 YYDKDF (reference sequence). With 5 bases removed from V and 3 bases from J, the gap between germline ends came to 13 bases. The CDR3 sequence: CATSLAIQDTGELFF. The CDR3 DNA follows: TGTGCCACCAGCCTGGCGATACAGGACACCGGGGAGCTGTTTTTT.

A single count supports this clonotype. The chain employs TRBV15 and TRBJ2-1; 8 bases align to TRBD2. Germline V gene sequence: CDR1 LNHNV, CDR2 YYDKDF (reference sequence). V gave up 7 bases and J gave up 8 bases; unmatched junction bases: 13. The CDR3 spans 15 residues. The chain's CDR3 is CATTVRGGFPHEQFF. CDR3 nucleotide sequence: TGTGCCACCACCGTCCGGGGGGGCTTTCCCCATGAGCAGTTCTTC.

This clonotype was seen a handful of times. J is TRBJ2-2 and V is TRBV5-1; possibly TRBD2 for D (6 bases). V was trimmed by 7 bases and J by 7 bases, leaving 14 bases between them. Germline V gene sequence: CDR1 SGHRS, CDR2 YFSETQ. The CDR3 extends over 13 amino acids. The chain's CDR3 is CASGRAGIGELFF. The CDR3 nucleotides read TGCGCCAGCGGGCGTGCGGGGATCGGGGAGCTGTTTTTT.